These T cell receptor beta chains were read from a single sample in a study of blood T cell repertoires in COVID-19. Sequencing used immunoSEQ multiplex PCR; TCRdb keeps in-frame clones, though not all of them. The repertoire includes roughly 400,000 clones, more than 80% of them detected once, and around 1.1% sits in the top ten. The sample comprised PBMCs or T cells enriched from blood (not recorded which). These receptors all stem from a young man who had recovered from COVID-19. Each CDR3 is given with its conserved first and last residue. A D gene is named only where the DNA matches it firmly. Clone sizes are given selectively: once, few, many, or a class where the clone is expanded.

clone size	V gene	D gene	J gene	CDR3 protein	CDR3 DNA
NA	TRBV7-6	TRBD2	TRBJ2-2	CASSLAGGPITGELFF	TGTGCCAGCAGCTTAGCGGGAGGGCCAATCACCGGGGAGCTGTTTTTT
NA	TRBV9	NA	TRBJ1-5	CASSVDSSRNQPQHF	TGTGCCAGCAGCGTAGACAGTTCTCGCAATCAGCCCCAGCATTTT
once	TRBV5-1	NA	TRBJ2-5	CASSWGRSQETQYF	TGCGCCAGCAGTTGGGGGAGGTCCCAAGAGACCCAGTACTTC
NA	TRBV5-6	NA	TRBJ1-6	CASSLVTANSPLHF	TGTGCCAGCAGCTTGGTCACAGCTAATTCACCCCTCCACTTT
once	TRBV27	TRBD2	TRBJ2-7	CASRVLAGVGYEQYF	TGTGCCAGCAGGGTATTAGCGGGAGTAGGCTACGAGCAGTACTTC
NA	TRBV30	NA	TRBJ1-3	CAWSVTGFGNTIYF	TGTGCCTGGAGTGTAACAGGGTTCGGAAACACCATATATTTT
NA	TRBV11-2	NA	TRBJ1-1	CASSSGTILNTEAFF	TGTGCCAGCAGCTCCGGGACAATCCTGAACACTGAAGCTTTCTTT
NA	TRBV3-1/TRBV3-2	NA	TRBJ2-3	CASSLYTDTQYF	TGTGCCAGCAGCCTGTACACAGATACGCAGTATTTT
NA	TRBV19	NA	TRBJ1-2	CASSISRVGDYGYTF	TGTGCCAGTAGTATTTCCCGGGTCGGGGACTATGGCTACACCTTC
NA	TRBV4-1	NA	TRBJ2-1	CASSPGTFTRSSYNEQFF	TGCGCCAGCAGCCCCGGGACTTTTACGAGAAGCTCCTACAATGAGCAGTTCTTC
NA	TRBV27	NA	TRBJ1-1	CASSFNGGDTEAFF	TGTGCCAGCAGTTTTAATGGAGGGGACACTGAAGCTTTCTTT
NA	TRBV5-1	NA	TRBJ1-1	CASSLVAGNTEAFF	TGCGCCAGCAGCTTAGTCGCGGGGAACACTGAAGCTTTCTTT
NA	TRBV7-9	NA	TRBJ2-5	CASSLGQAKTQYF	TGTGCCAGCAGCTTAGGACAGGCAAAGACCCAGTACTTC
few	TRBV18	TRBD2	TRBJ2-7	CASSPQREAREQYF	TGTGCCAGCTCACCACAGCGGGAGGCGCGCGAGCAGTACTTC
NA	TRBV2	TRBD2	TRBJ2-1	CASRLTSGSISEQFF	TGTGCCAGCAGGTTAACTAGCGGGAGCATCAGTGAGCAGTTCTTC
once	TRBV27	NA	TRBJ2-3	CASSLKRVADTQYF	TGTGCCAGCAGTTTAAAGCGGGTAGCAGATACGCAGTATTTT
NA	TRBV4-1	NA	TRBJ2-1	CASSQETYSGVNEQFF	TGCGCCAGCAGCCAAGAGACCTACTCAGGGGTGAATGAGCAGTTCTTC